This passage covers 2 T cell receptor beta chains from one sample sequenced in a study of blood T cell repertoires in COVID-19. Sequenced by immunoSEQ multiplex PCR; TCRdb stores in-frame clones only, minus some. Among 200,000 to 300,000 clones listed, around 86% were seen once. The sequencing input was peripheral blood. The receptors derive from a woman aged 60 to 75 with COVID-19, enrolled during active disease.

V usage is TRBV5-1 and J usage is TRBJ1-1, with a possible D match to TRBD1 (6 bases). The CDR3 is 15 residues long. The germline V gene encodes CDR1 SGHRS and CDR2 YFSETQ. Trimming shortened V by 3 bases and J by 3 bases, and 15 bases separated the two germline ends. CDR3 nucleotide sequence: TGCGCCAGCAGCTCGGGGACACTTGGGTACACTGAAGCTTTCTTT. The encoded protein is CASSSGTLGYTEAFF.

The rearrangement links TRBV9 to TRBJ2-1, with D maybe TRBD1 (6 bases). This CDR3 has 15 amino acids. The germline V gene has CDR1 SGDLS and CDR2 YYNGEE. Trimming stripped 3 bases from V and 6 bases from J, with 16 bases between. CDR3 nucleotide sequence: TGTGCCAGCAGCGAGCGACCAGGGGAAGGCAATGAGCAGTTCTTC. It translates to CASSERPGEGNEQFF.